The next 24 T cell receptor beta chains were all read from a single sample in a study of radiotherapy plus CTLA-4 blockade in lung cancer. The assay was immunoSEQ multiplex PCR, and TCRdb's table has in-frame clones only and misses some. The sample shows 35,000 or so clones, approximately 89% of them seen only once. The input for sequencing was peripheral blood, taken from a patient treated with radiotherapy plus ipilimumab. These receptors came from a human donor with non-small cell lung cancer who had stable disease on radiotherapy plus ipilimumab.

The V gene is TRBV5-6, the J gene TRBJ2-7; maybe TRBD2 (6 bases). CDR3 size: 16 residues. The V end was cut by 0 bases, the J end by 0 bases, with 13 bases between. Germline V gene data show CDR1 as SGHDT and CDR2 as YYEEEE. In DNA, the CDR3 is TGTGCCAGCAGCTTGGGAAGGAGGGTCTACTCCTACGAGCAGTACTTC. Translated, it gives CASSLGRRVYSYEQYF.

The CDR3 coding sequence is TGCGCCAGCAGCTTGAGGGACAGGGGGCATTCCAACTATGGCTACACCTTC. This gives the protein CASSLRDRGHSNYGYTF. The V call is TRBV5-1, the J call TRBJ1-2; 12 positions agree with TRBD1. The CDR3 runs to 17 residues. Germline loops: CDR1 SGHRS, CDR2 YFSETQ. V lost 1 base and J lost 2; bases outside the gene matches: 6.

V usage is TRBV7-7 and J usage is TRBJ2-5, with D perhaps TRBD2 (9 bases). This CDR3 is built from 16 residues. Trimming pared 5 bases from V and 5 bases from J, leaving 21 bases between. Germline loops: CDR1 SSHAT, CDR2 FNYEAQ (reference sequence). CDR3 in DNA: TGTGCCAGCAGCCCTACCCAGGGGGCGGGAGGGGAGACCCAGTACTTC. The encoded protein is CASSPTQGAGGETQYF.

The chain is built from TRBV5-1 and TRBJ2-7; TRBD2 might be the D (5 bases). V dropped 1 base and J dropped 0 bases, with 11 bases sitting between them. The V gene's germline CDR1 is SGHRS and CDR2 YFSETQ. This CDR3 is 15 amino acids long. CDR3: CASSLNYGSSYEQYF. For the CDR3, the DNA is TGCGCCAGCAGCTTGAATTATGGGAGCTCCTACGAGCAGTACTTC.

This chain links TRBV2 with TRBJ2-1, with 9 nucleotides matching TRBD2. The CDR3 loop spans 17 amino acids. Looked up from germline, CDR1 is SNHLY and CDR2 is FYNNEI. The trim removed 5 bases at V and 5 bases at J, leaving 13 bases unmatched. CDR3: CASSLRQLAGLHNEQFF. The CDR3 DNA is TGTGCCAGCAGTTTACGTCAGCTAGCGGGACTACACAATGAGCAGTTCTTC.

The chain recombines TRBV27 with TRBJ2-4, with TRBD2 identical over 7 bases. This CDR3 spans 15 amino acids. Germline lookup yields CDR1 MNHEY and CDR2 SMNVEV (reference sequence). With 0 bases clipped from V and 3 bases from J, the junction kept 2 bases outside the gene matches. The CDR3 DNA follows: TGTGCCAGCAGTTTATCCTGGACTAGCAAAAACATTCAGTACTTC. It translates to CASSLSWTSKNIQYF.

V usage is TRBV9 and J usage is TRBJ2-1; a weak D match, TRBD1 (6 bases). Deletions cut 4 bases from V and 0 bases from J, with 11 bases between. Germline loops: CDR1 SGDLS, CDR2 YYNGEE. The CDR3 consists of 15 residues. In DNA form, the CDR3 reads TGTGCCAGCAGCCCAGGGGACGGCTCCTACAATGAGCAGTTCTTC. It yields the protein CASSPGDGSYNEQFF.

The chain recombines TRBV7-9 with TRBJ2-1; D is unclear. Germline V gene data show CDR1 as SEHNR and CDR2 as FQNEAQ (reference sequence). V was pared by 3 bases and J by 6 bases, with 12 bases between. The length of the CDR3 is 14 residues. As DNA, the CDR3 is TGTGCCAGCAGCTTCGTCGCTTCGGGCAATGAGCAGTTCTTC. Residues: CASSFVASGNEQFF.

This clone was detected only once. The chain links TRBV11-2 to TRBJ2-5, with 8 bases aligning to TRBD1. V shed 0 bases and J 2 bases; nucleotides not matched to a gene: 5. In germline, CDR1 is SGHAT, CDR2 FQNNGV. The CDR3 is made up of 16 amino acids. CDR3 amino acids: CASSLDRGPGQETQYF. The CDR3 nucleotides read TGTGCCAGCAGCTTAGACAGGGGGCCAGGACAAGAGACCCAGTACTTC.

This chain joins TRBV29-1 and TRBJ1-2, with 9 bases matching TRBD1. The ends lost 6 bases at V and 3 bases at J; junction bases unmatched: 5. The CDR3 spans 13 residues. CDR1 is SQVTM, CDR2 ANQGSEA, per germline. The CDR3 is CSVGDRDDYGYTF. CDR3 nucleotides: TGCAGCGTGGGGGACAGGGACGACTATGGCTACACCTTC. The whole variable domain, filled in from reference TRBV29-1 and TRBJ1-2, reads SAVISQKPSRDICQRGTSLTIQCQVDSQVTMMFWYRQQPGQSLTLIATANQGSEATYESGFVIDKFPISRPNLTFSTLTVSNMSPEDSSIYLCSVGDRDDYGYTFGSGTRLTVV.

The chain uses TRBV4-1 and TRBJ2-5, with TRBD2 identical over 9 bases. The V and J ends lost 2 bases and 4 bases, in that order; junction bases with no gene match: 11. CDR1 and CDR2 from the germline V gene are MGHRA and YSYEKL. The CDR3 extends over 17 amino acids. The CDR3 is CASSQSTGIAGVETQYF. In DNA form, the CDR3 reads TGCGCCAGCAGCCAATCTACCGGGATAGCGGGAGTAGAGACCCAGTACTTC.

The chain carries TRBV6-1 and TRBJ1-1; the D gene is possibly TRBD1 (6 bases). CDR1 and CDR2 (germline): MNHNS, SASEGT. Trimming cost V 4 bases and J 6 bases, with 15 bases left between them. The CDR3 is 14 residues long. The CDR3 is CASSGQRQAAEAFF. For the CDR3, the DNA is TGTGCCAGCAGTGGACAAAGACAGGCAGCTGAAGCTTTCTTT.

The chain uses TRBV6-5 and TRBJ2-7; TRBD2 matches at 10 bases. The CDR3 sequence is 15 residues long. Germline CDR1 and CDR2: MNHEY and SVGAGI. V shed 5 bases, J shed 5 bases, and the junction held 9 bases outside the gene matches. The CDR3 DNA reads as TGTGCCAGCAGTCCCGAGAGCGGGAGGGCGGACGAGCAGTACTTC. The encoded protein is CASSPESGRADEQYF.

There are a few counts of this clone. J is TRBJ1-5 and V is TRBV12-2. TRBV12-2 is a pseudogene. The CDR3 covers 14 residues. Here the CDR3 reads CASRGGGRLQPQHF. The CDR3 DNA follows: TGTGCAAGCAGGGGCGGGGGCCGTTTACAGCCCCAGCATTTT.

The V call is TRBV5-1, the J call TRBJ2-5, with D perhaps matching TRBD1 (5 bases). The CDR3 length is 15 residues. Trimming stripped 4 bases from V and 3 bases from J, with 16 bases between. Germline V gives CDR1 SGHRS, CDR2 YFSETQ. The CDR3 DNA is TGCGCCAGCAGCCTTTACCAGGGCCTCGAAGAGACCCAGTACTTC. This sequence encodes CASSLYQGLEETQYF.

This chain uses TRBV7-2 with TRBJ1-1, with D possibly matching TRBD1 (5 bases). The germline gives CDR1 SGHTA, CDR2 FQGNSA. This CDR3 is built from 14 residues. Trimming shortened V by 2 bases and J by 0 bases, and 7 bases separated the two germline ends. CDR3 DNA sequence: TGTGCCAGCAGCTTACAGGGCTTGAACACTGAAGCTTTCTTT. The encoded protein is CASSLQGLNTEAFF.

This clone was counted a single time. The rearrangement links TRBV28 to TRBJ1-1; no reliable D call. V dropped 5 bases and J dropped 0 bases, with 10 bases sitting between them. The CDR3 extends over 14 amino acids. CDR1 and CDR2 (germline): MDHEN, SYDVKM. DNA of the CDR3: TGTGCCAGCAGTCCACAGTTCATGAACACTGAAGCTTTCTTT. It is translated as CASSPQFMNTEAFF.

This sequence joins TRBV30 and TRBJ2-5, with 8 bases identical to TRBD1. Germline-derived CDR1 and CDR2 are GTSNPN and SVGIG (reference sequence). This CDR3 contains 14 residues. Trimming at V came to 4 bases and at J to 4 bases, leaving 8 bases not matched to a gene. The CDR3 DNA sequence: TGTGCCTGGAACAGGGGGGATTCGGTAGAGACCCAGTACTTC. Translating gives CAWNRGDSVETQYF.

The rearrangement links TRBV10-1 to TRBJ2-7; perhaps TRBD1 as D (6 bases). Germline values: CDR1 WNHNN, CDR2 SYGVQD (reference sequence). The germline V and J ends were trimmed by 6 bases and 7 bases, with 16 bases remaining between them. The CDR3 is 13 amino acids. In DNA form, the CDR3 reads TGCGCCAGCAGCCGGACAGAGGTTGGGGAGCAGTACTTC. The encoded protein is CASSRTEVGEQYF.

This sequence joins TRBV25-1 and TRBJ2-7; 8 bases map to TRBD1. The CDR3 has 14 amino acids. V trimming: 7 bases; J trimming: 1 base; junction bases outside the gene matches: 6. CDR1 and CDR2 (germline): MGHDK, SYGVNS. CDR3 nucleotide sequence: TGTGCCAGCATGGGACAGGTCGGGTCCTACGAGCAGTACTTC. Encoded protein: CASMGQVGSYEQYF.

This clone was recorded a few times. The chain uses TRBV6-1 and TRBJ2-7; D may be TRBD1 (6 bases). The CDR3 is 13 residues long. Germline CDR1 MNHNS, CDR2 SASEGT. Trimming cost V 4 bases and J 2 bases, with 9 bases left between them. CDR3 DNA: TGTGCCAGCAGTGTTGGGGGCACCTACGAGCAGTACTTC. Encoded protein: CASSVGGTYEQYF.

V and J are TRBV6-5 and TRBJ2-7; maybe TRBD2 (5 bases). The CDR3 covers 14 residues. The V end lost 4 bases, the J end lost 3 bases, and 13 bases lay between the germline ends. The germline gives CDR1 MNHEY, CDR2 SVGAGI. The CDR3 DNA reads TGTGCCAGCAGTTTTGCGAGGGCTCTCTACGAGCAGTACTTC. It is translated as CASSFARALYEQYF.

As DNA, the CDR3 is TGTGCCAGCAGCGTAAACTCGCCCGGGGAGCTGTTTTTT. It codes for CASSVNSPGELFF. The chain is built from TRBV9 and TRBJ2-2; D gene uncertain. The germline V and J ends were trimmed by 1 base and 6 bases, with 7 bases remaining between them. CDR1 is SGDLS and CDR2 is YYNGEE in the germline V gene. This CDR3 contains 13 residues.

The V gene is TRBV19, the J gene TRBJ2-3; a possible D gene is TRBD2 (5 bases). Germline assignment: CDR1 LNHDA and CDR2 SQIVND (reference sequence). The CDR3 has 13 amino acids. The V end lost 7 bases, the J end lost 1 base, and 9 bases lay between the germline ends. The CDR3, as DNA: TGTGCCAGTACGTGGACTGGCACAGATACGCAGTATTTT. This encodes CASTWTGTDTQYF. Full variable domain (missing parts from reference TRBV19 and TRBJ2-3): DGGITQSPKYLFRKEGQNVTLSCEQNLNHDAMYWYRQDPGQGLRLIYYSQIVNDFQKGDIAEGYSVSREKKESFPLTVTSAQKNPTAFYLCASTWTGTDTQYFGPGTRLTVL.